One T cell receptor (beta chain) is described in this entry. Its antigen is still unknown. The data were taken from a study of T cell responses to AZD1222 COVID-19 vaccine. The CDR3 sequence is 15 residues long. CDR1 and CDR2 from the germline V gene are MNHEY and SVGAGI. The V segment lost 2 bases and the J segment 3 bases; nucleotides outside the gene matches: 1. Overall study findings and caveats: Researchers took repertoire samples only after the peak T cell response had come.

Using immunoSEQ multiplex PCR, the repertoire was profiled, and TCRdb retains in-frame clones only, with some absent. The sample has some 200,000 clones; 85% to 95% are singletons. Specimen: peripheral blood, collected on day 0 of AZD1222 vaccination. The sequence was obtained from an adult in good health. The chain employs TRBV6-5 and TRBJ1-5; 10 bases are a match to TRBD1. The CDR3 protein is CASSYGTGANQPQHF. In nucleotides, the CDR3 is TGTGCCAGCAGTTACGGGACAGGGGCCAATCAGCCCCAGCATTTT.